Following are 7 T cell receptor beta chains from one sample sequenced in a study of blood T cells in healthy people across ages (dated by TCRdb to the mid-2010s). Libraries were constructed by 5' RACE. The run used an Illumina HiSeq 2500. A second PCR of roughly 6 to 11 cycles was performed with a sample-barcoded 5' primer and a J-beta primer mix. The public reads were run again by TCRdb, first through fastp at Q25 and then through MiXCR, and only productive beta chains were kept. Under each unique CDR3 protein, matching rows form one entry showing the most common genes and DNA. In all, the sample holds roughly 410,000 distinct CDR3 sequences, and roughly half of those were seen once. 45% to 60% of the sample comes from the top ten. The specimen sequenced was blood. The source of these receptors is a man aged 55 to 70 in good health.

The chain uses TRBV28 and TRBJ1-6; 8 bases match TRBD1. The trim removed 7 bases at V and 6 bases at J, leaving 8 bases unmatched. The CDR3 is made up of 15 amino acids. In germline, CDR1 is MDHEN, CDR2 SYDVKM. CDR3 bases: TGTGCCAGCACCTTGGGGGACAGGCTTAATTCACCCCTCCACTTT. This translates into CASTLGDRLNSPLHF.

This rearrangement joins TRBV5-1 to TRBJ2-5, with 8 bases fitting TRBD2. Germline values: CDR1 SGHRS, CDR2 YFSETQ. With V trimmed by 2 bases and J by 11 bases, 11 bases remained unmatched. The CDR3 runs 14 residues. The CDR3 sequence is CASSFGRTAGEQYF. The DNA of the CDR3 is TGCGCCAGCAGCTTCGGCCGGACAGCGGGAGAGCAGTACTTC.

The gene calls are TRBV5-4 and TRBJ2-3, with D unclear. From germline, CDR1 is SGHNT and CDR2 YYREEE (reference sequence). The CDR3 length is 13 residues. Between the trimmed V and J ends, which lost 6 bases and 7 bases, there was a span of 15 bases. The CDR3 spells CASKSDGRNTQYF. Here the CDR3 DNA reads TGTGCCAGCAAGTCCGATGGTCGAAATACGCAGTATTTT.

This clonotype was detected only a few times. The V gene is TRBV11-3, the J gene TRBJ2-3; a weak D match, TRBD1 (6 bases). V shed 5 bases and J shed 7 bases, with 19 bases lying between them. This CDR3 spans 15 amino acids. The germline V gene has CDR1 SGHNT and CDR2 YENEEA. The CDR3 region is CASSNDPTRGNTQYF. In DNA form, the CDR3 reads TGTGCCAGCAGCAATGATCCAACCAGGGGAAATACGCAGTATTTT. Full variable domain (remainder filled in from reference TRBV11-3 and TRBJ2-3): EAGVVQSPRYKIIEKKQPVAFWCNPISGHNTLYWYLQNLGQGPELLIRYENEEAVDDSQLPKDRFSAERLKGVDSTLKIQPAELGDSAVYLCASSNDPTRGNTQYFGPGTRLTVL.

The rearrangement links TRBV5-5 to TRBJ2-3; 8 bases line up with TRBD2. Unmatched junction bases numbered 11, after V lost 5 bases and J lost 3 bases. Germline-derived CDR1 and CDR2 are SGHKS and YYEKEE (reference sequence). The length of the CDR3 is 16 residues. CDR3 sequence (DNA): TGTGCCAGCAGACATCGCGGTAGCGGGAATACAGATACGCAGTATTTT. Translating it yields CASRHRGSGNTDTQYF.

This clonotype was seen only once. The rearrangement joins TRBV10-3 to TRBJ2-3, with TRBD2 matching 13 bases. CDR1 is ENHRY and CDR2 is SYGVKD in the germline V gene. The CDR3 covers 14 residues. J was trimmed by 6 bases and V by 10 bases; bases with no gene match: 7. CDR3 nucleotides: TGTGCCACCGGGACTAGCGGGAATCCCGATACGCAGTATTTT. Amino acids: CATGTSGNPDTQYF.

The gene calls are TRBV6-2 or TRBV6-3 and TRBJ2-6; the D call may be TRBD1 or TRBD2 (6 bases each). The CDR3 is 16 residues long. The ends were cut back, 7 bases at V and 0 bases at J, with 13 bases in the middle. The germline CDR1 and CDR2 sequences are MNHEY and SVGEGT. Here the CDR3 DNA reads TGTGCCAGCACCAGAAGGGGGGCCTCTGGGGCCAACGTCCTGACTTTC. This encodes CASTRRGASGANVLTF.